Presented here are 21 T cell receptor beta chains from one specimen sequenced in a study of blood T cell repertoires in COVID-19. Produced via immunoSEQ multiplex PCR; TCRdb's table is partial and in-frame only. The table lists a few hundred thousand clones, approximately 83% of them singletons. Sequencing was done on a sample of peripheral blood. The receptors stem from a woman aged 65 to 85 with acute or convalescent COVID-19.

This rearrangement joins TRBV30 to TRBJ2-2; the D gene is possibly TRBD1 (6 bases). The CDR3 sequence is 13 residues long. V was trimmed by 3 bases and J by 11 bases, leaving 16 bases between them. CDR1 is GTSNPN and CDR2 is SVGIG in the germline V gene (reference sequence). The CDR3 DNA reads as TGTGCCTGGAGAACACTCACAGGGAGCGAGCTGTTTTTT. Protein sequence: CAWRTLTGSELFF. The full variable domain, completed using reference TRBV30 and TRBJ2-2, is SQTIHQWPATLVQPVGSPLSLECTVEGTSNPNLYWYRQAAGRGLQLLFYSVGIGQISSEVPQNLSASRPQDRQFILSSKKLLLSDSGFYLCAWRTLTGSELFFGEGSRLTVL.

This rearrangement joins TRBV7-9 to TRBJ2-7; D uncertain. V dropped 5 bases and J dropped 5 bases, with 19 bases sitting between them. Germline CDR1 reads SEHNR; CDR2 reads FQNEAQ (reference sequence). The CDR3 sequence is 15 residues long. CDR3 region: CASSPVGSRSDEQYF. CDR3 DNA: TGTGCCAGCAGCCCCGTGGGCAGTCGTAGTGACGAGCAGTACTTC.

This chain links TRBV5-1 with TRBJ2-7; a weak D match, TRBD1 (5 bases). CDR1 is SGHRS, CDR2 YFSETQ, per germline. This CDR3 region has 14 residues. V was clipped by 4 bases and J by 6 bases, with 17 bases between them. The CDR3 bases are TGCGCCAGCAGCCCTGACAGTATGTCACTCGAGCAGTACTTC. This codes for CASSPDSMSLEQYF.

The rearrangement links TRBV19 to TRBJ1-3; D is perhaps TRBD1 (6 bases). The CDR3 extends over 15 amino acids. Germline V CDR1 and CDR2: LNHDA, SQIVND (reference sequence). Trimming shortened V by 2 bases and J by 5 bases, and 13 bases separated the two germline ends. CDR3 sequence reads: CASSIRDTTRNTIYF. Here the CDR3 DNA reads TGTGCCAGTAGTATACGGGACACCACCAGAAACACCATATATTTT. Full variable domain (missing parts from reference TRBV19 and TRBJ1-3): DGGITQSPKYLFRKEGQNVTLSCEQNLNHDAMYWYRQDPGQGLRLIYYSQIVNDFQKGDIAEGYSVSREKKESFPLTVTSAQKNPTAFYLCASSIRDTTRNTIYFGEGSWLTVV.

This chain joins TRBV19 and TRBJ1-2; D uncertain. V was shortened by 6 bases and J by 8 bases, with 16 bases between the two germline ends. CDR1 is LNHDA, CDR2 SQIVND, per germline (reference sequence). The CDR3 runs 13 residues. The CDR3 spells CASSVARAGGYTF. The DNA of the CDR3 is TGTGCCAGTAGCGTTGCTCGGGCGGGAGGCTACACCTTC.

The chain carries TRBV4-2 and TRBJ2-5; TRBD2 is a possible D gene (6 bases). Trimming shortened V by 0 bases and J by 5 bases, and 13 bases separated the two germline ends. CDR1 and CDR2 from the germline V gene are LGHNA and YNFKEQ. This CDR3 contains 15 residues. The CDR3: CASSQEPSVAETQYF. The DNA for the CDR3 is TGTGCCAGCAGCCAAGAGCCTAGCGTGGCGGAGACCCAGTACTTC.

CDR3 DNA: TGTGCCAGCAGCCCCGGACAGTCCAATTCACCCCTCCACTTT. This sequence encodes CASSPGQSNSPLHF. V and J are TRBV5-5 and TRBJ1-6, with D possibly being TRBD1 (6 bases). The V gene's germline CDR1 is SGHKS and CDR2 YYEKEE (reference sequence). There are 14 residues in the CDR3. V lost 4 bases to trimming and J lost 7 bases, with 12 bases between them.

The CDR3 DNA reads as TGTGCCAGCAAGGGACTTAACGCCAATGAGCAGTTCTTC. This sequence encodes CASKGLNANEQFF. This chain joins TRBV2 and TRBJ2-1, with D possibly matching TRBD2 (6 bases). Germline CDR1 is SNHLY and CDR2 is FYNNEI. The length of the CDR3 is 13 residues. The germline V and J ends were trimmed by 7 bases and 6 bases, with 13 bases remaining between them.

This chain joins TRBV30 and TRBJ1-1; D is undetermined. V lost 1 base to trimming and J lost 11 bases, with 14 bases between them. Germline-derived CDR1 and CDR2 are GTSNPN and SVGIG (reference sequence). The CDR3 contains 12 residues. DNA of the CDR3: TGTGCCTGGAGTGAGTTCGGGATCTGGGCTTTCTTT. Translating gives CAWSEFGIWAFF.

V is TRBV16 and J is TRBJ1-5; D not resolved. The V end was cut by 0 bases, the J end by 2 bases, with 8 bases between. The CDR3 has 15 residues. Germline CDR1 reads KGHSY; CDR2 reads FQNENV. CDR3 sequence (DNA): TGTGCCAGCAGCCAATCGCCCCAGGGCAATCAGCCCCAGCATTTT. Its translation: CASSQSPQGNQPQHF.

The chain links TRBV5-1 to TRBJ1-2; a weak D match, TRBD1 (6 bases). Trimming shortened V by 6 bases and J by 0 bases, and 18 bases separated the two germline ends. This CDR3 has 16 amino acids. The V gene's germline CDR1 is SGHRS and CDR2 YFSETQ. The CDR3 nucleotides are TGCGCCAGCACGGCAGGGGATATGTCAGCTAACTATGGCTACACCTTC. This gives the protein CASTAGDMSANYGYTF. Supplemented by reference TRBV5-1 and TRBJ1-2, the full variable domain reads KAGVTQTPRYLIKTRGQQVTLSCSPISGHRSVSWYQQTPGQGLQFLFEYFSETQRNKGNFPGRFSGRQFSNSRSEMNVSTLELGDSALYLCASTAGDMSANYGYTFGSGTRLTVV.

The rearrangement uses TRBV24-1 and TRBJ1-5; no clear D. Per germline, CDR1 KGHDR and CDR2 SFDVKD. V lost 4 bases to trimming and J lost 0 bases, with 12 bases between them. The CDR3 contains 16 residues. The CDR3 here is CATSDLDIYSNQPQHF. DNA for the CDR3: TGTGCCACCAGTGACCTCGACATCTATAGCAATCAGCCCCAGCATTTT.

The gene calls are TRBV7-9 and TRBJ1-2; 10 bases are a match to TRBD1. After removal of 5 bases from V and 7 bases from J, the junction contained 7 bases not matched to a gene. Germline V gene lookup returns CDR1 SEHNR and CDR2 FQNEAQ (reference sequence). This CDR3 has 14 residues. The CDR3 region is CASSTGTGERGYTF. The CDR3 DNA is TGTGCCAGCAGCACGGGGACAGGGGAACGTGGCTACACCTTC.

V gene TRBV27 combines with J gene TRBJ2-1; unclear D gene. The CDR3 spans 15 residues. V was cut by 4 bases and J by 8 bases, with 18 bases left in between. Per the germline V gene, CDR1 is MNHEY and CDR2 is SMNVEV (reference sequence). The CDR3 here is CASSSLPTSSDEQFF. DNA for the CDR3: TGTGCCAGCAGTTCCCTCCCGACAAGCTCCGATGAGCAGTTCTTC.

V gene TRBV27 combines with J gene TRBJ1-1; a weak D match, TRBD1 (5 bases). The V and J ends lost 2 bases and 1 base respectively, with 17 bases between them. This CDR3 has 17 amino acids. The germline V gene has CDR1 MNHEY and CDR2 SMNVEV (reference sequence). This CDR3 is CASSLGGLGRPNTEAFF. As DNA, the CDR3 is TGTGCCAGCAGTTTAGGGGGGTTGGGCCGGCCGAACACTGAAGCTTTCTTT.

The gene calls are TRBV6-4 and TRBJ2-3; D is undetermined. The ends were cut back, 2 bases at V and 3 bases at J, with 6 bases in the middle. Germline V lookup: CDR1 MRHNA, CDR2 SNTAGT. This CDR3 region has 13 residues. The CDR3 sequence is CASSDAETDTQYF. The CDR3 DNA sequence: TGTGCCAGCAGTGACGCAGAAACAGATACGCAGTATTTT.

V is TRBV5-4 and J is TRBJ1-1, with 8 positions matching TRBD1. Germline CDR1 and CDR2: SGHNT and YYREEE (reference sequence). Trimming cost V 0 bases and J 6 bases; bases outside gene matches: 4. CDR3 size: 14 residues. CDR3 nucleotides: TGTGCCAGCAGCTTGGCAGGGGGCAGGGCTGAAGCTTTCTTT. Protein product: CASSLAGGRAEAFF. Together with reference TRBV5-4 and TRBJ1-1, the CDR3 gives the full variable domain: ETGVTQSPTHLIKTRGQQVTLRCSSQSGHNTVSWYQQALGQGPQFIFQYYREEENGRGNFPPRFSGLQFPNYSSELNVNALELDDSALYLCASSLAGGRAEAFFGQGTRLTVV.

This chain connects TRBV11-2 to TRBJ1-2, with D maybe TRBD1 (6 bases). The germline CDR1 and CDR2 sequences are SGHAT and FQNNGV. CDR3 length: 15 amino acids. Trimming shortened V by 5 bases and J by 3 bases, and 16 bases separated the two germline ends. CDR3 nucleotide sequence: TGTGCCAGCAGCCCGCGTCCCGGGACACACTATGGCTACACCTTC. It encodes CASSPRPGTHYGYTF.

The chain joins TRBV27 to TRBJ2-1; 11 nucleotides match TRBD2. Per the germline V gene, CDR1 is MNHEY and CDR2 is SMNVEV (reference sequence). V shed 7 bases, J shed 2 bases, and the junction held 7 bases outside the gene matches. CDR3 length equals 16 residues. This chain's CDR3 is CASTRTSGGPYNEQFF. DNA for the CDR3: TGTGCCAGCACCCGAACTAGCGGGGGCCCCTACAATGAGCAGTTCTTC.

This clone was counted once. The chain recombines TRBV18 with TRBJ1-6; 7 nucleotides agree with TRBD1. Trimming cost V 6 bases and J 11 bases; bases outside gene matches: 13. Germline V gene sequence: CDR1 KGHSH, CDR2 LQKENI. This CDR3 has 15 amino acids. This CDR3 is CASSPGTAIRTPLHF. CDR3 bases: TGTGCCAGCTCGCCCGGGACAGCCATTCGGACACCCCTCCACTTT.

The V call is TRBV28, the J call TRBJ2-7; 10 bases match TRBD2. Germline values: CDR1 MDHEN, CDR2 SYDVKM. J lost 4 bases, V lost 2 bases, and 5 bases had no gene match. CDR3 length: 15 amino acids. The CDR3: CASSLPTGLAYEQYF. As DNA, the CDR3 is TGTGCCAGCAGTTTACCCACGGGACTAGCGTACGAGCAGTACTTC.